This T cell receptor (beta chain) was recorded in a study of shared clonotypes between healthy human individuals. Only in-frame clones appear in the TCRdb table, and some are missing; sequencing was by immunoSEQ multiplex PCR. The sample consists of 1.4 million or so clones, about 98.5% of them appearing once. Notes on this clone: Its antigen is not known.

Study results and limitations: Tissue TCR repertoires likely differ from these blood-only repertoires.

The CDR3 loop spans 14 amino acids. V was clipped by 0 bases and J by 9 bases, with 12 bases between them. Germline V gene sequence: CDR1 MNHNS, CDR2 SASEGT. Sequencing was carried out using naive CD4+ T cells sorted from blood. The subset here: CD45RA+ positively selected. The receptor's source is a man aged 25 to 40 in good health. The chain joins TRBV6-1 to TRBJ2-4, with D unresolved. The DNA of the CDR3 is TGTGCCAGCAGTGAAGCTGTTAGGCTTAGCATTCAGTACTTC. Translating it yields CASSEAVRLSIQYF.